The present TCR beta chain was sequenced within a study of neoadjuvant anti-PD-1 for oral cavity cancer (dated by TCRdb to the early 2020s). Looking at the study overall: Patients mostly received three to four biweekly doses of nivolumab at 3 mg/kg before curative-intent surgical resection. A fourth nivolumab dose was given around day 43 to patients without progression, and definitive surgical resection was performed in those patients on days 50-56. Under RECIST 1.1, patients with complete response, partial response or stable disease were classed as responders, and patients with progression were classed as non-responders. An approximately 31% response rate was observed in the parent correlative cohort, in which around 13 patients were included.

Remarks on this clone: Its antigen remains unidentified. The sample holds no much larger clone one base away, and base qualities are not on file.

Deletion took 6 bases off V and 6 bases off J, with a span of 11 bases between the germline ends. The CDR3 has 13 amino acids, counting the end cysteine and phenylalanine. Only the CDR3 part of the read is kept: 39 bases, read in frame from the first base. The germline V gene provides CDR1 SNHLY and CDR2 FYNNEI. Points the paper makes about the study in general: A higher pretreatment blood Treg/Th17 ratio correlated with both higher pretreatment blood TCRbeta clonality and lower post-treatment tumor TCRbeta clonality. Only three patients per response group were included in the TCR analyses, and larger cohorts for validation were called for by the authors. After neoadjuvant nivolumab, T cell clonality (Gini index) in PBMCs was significantly higher in non-responders than in responders.

PBMC libraries used mostly approximately 450 ng of input genomic DNA for deep sequencing, with six replicates per sample. TCRbeta libraries were prepared with the immunoSEQ hsTCRbeta kit according to the manufacturer's instructions. The finished libraries were brought together in one pool at roughly 2.7 nM, which was then read using an Illumina NovaSeq 6000 S4 flow cell. Regarding the original processing steps: Raw data preprocessing and quality control were performed with the immunoSEQ Analyzer. The analysis was restricted to productive rearrangements, with each unique CDR3 amino acid sequence defining a clonotype. Repertoire clonality was estimated as the Gini-Simpson index, which was computed with the R package tcR. Student's t test was used to compare Gini indices, and Pearson correlation was used to assess associations with tumor size change. This immuneACCESS table, as held by TCRdb, lists in-frame sequences with V and J called but not all clones. Of the missing ones, under half trace to an unresolved V gene in checked studies; the others have no known cause. V and J calls and clone size are given by that table; D and trimming were obtained from the DNA. In this sample the table shows fewer than 20,000 clones, 50% to 65% of which occur a single time. 2% to 3% of the sample goes to the ten largest clones.

What the time point label conveys for this sample: before neoadjuvant nivolumab. None of the patients had received prior systemic or radiation treatment, and all were newly diagnosed with stage II-IVA oral cavity squamous cell carcinoma. Everyone in the cohort had locally advanced, HPV-negative oral cavity squamous cell carcinoma. No culture maintenance or expansion was done, as the peripheral blood mononuclear cells went straight to analysis. Samples were obtained from a longitudinal correlative study of a single-arm phase II trial of neoadjuvant nivolumab in oral cavity squamous cell carcinoma. Genomic DNA-based TCRbeta sequencing was performed on subject-matched pre- and post-treatment PBMCs and tumors from three responders and three non-responders. Peripheral blood mononuclear cells were collected once before nivolumab treatment and again after treatment, at the time of surgery. Genomic DNA was isolated from PBMCs using the Maxwell RSC DNA from Cells kit.

The receptor was derived from a person aged 40 to 85 with oral cavity squamous cell carcinoma. The specimen was PBMCs, collected before nivolumab (anti-PD-1) treatment. The rearranged chain carries TRBV2 and TRBJ1-4, with the D gene not clear enough to name. The DNA sequence is TGTGCCAGCAGGGAGTGGAGGGATGAAAAACTGTTTTTT. Protein translation: CASREWRDEKLFF. The CDR3 plus the reference TRBV2 and TRBJ1-4 genes for the other parts give the full variable domain: EPEVTQTPSHQVTQMGQEVILRCVPISNHLYFYWYRQILGQKVEFLVSFYNNEISEKSEIFDDQFSVERPDGSNFTLKIRSTKLEDSAMYFCASREWRDEKLFFGSGTQLSVL.